What follows describes a single TCR beta chain. As yet, its antigen is unknown. These data belong to a study of PD-1 blockade in mismatch repair-deficient tumors. Study in general: Patients had around 11 mismatch repair-deficient cancer types, all previously treated and progressing. Study-level points and caveats: After pembrolizumab, tumor-resident clones rose rapidly, then generally contracted before radiologic responses.

This CDR3 comprises 16 residues. Germline values: CDR1 LGHNA, CDR2 YNFKEQ. V was trimmed by 3 bases and J by 5 bases, leaving 19 bases between them. PCR or immunohistochemistry showed mismatch repair deficiency in every enrolled patient. TCRs were sequenced from a few patients responding to pembrolizumab. Assay: immunoSEQ multiplex PCR; the TCRdb copy retains only in-frame clones and omits some. This table has around 15,000 clones, around 82% appearing once. The TCR originated in an adult with mismatch repair-deficient cancer. The sample was PBMCs, taken 4 weeks after starting pembrolizumab. This chain links TRBV4-2 with TRBJ2-5; D possibly corresponds to TRBD2 (6 bases). DNA for the CDR3: TGTGCCAGCAGCCAGCTCTTCGCGGGATATCAGGAGACCCAGTACTTC. The encoded protein is CASSQLFAGYQETQYF.